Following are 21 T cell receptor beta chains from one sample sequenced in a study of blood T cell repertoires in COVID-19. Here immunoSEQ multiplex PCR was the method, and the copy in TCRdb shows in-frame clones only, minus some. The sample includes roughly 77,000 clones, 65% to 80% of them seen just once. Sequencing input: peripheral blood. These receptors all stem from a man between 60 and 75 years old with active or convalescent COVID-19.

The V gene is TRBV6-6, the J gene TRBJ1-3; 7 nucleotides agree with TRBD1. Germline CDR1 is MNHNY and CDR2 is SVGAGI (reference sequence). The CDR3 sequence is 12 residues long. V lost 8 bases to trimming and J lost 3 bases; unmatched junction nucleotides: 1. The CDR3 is CASRDSGNTIYF. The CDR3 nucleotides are TGTGCCAGCCGGGACAGTGGAAACACCATATATTTT.

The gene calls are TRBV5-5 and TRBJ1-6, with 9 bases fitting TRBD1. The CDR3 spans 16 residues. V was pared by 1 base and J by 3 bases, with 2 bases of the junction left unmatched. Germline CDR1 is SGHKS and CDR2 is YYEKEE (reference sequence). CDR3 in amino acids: CASSLTTGGYNSPLHF. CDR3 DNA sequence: TGTGCCAGCAGCTTGACGACAGGGGGCTATAATTCACCCCTCCACTTT. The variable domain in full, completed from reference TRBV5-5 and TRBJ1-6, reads DAGVTQSPTHLIKTRGQQVTLRCSPISGHKSVSWYQQVLGQGPQFIFQYYEKEERGRGNFPDRFSARQFPNYSSELNVNALLLGDSALYLCASSLTTGGYNSPLHFGNGTRLTVT.

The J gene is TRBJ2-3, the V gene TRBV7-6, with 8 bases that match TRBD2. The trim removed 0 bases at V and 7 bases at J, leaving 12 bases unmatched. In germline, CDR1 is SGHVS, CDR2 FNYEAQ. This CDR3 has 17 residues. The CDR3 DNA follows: TGTGCCAGCAGCTTAGCCGCCGCCGGGGGGGCCGTCTATACGCAGTATTTT. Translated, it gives CASSLAAAGGAVYTQYF.

Written as DNA, the CDR3 is TGTGCCAGCAGCGTAGTGGGGATCCAGGGTAATGAGCAGTTCTTC. Its translation is CASSVVGIQGNEQFF. The chain links TRBV9 to TRBJ2-1, with TRBD1 as a possible D gene (5 bases). Germline V gene data show CDR1 as SGDLS and CDR2 as YYNGEE. The CDR3 loop spans 15 amino acids. Trimming shortened V by 0 bases and J by 7 bases, and 14 bases separated the two germline ends.

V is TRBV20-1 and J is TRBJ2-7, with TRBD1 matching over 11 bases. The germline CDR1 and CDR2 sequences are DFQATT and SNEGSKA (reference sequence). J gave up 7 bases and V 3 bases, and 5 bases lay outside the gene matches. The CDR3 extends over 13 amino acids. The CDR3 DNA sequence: TGCAGTGCTAGTCGGACAGGGGGCCGGGAGCAGTACTTC. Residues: CSASRTGGREQYF.

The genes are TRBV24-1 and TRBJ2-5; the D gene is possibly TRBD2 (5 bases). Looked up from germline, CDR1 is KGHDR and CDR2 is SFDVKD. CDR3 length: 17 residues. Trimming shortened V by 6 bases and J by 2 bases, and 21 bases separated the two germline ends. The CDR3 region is CATSPSTGKGTQETQYF. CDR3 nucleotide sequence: TGTGCCACCAGTCCCTCCACGGGAAAGGGCACACAAGAGACCCAGTACTTC.

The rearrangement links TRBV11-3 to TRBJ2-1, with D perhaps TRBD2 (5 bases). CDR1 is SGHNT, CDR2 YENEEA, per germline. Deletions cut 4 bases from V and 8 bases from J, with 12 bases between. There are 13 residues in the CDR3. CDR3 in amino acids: CASSSQDSDEQFF. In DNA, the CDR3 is TGTGCCAGCAGCTCCCAGGACTCCGATGAGCAGTTCTTC. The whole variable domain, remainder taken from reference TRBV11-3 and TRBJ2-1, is EAGVVQSPRYKIIEKKQPVAFWCNPISGHNTLYWYLQNLGQGPELLIRYENEEAVDDSQLPKDRFSAERLKGVDSTLKIQPAELGDSAVYLCASSSQDSDEQFFGPGTRLTVL.

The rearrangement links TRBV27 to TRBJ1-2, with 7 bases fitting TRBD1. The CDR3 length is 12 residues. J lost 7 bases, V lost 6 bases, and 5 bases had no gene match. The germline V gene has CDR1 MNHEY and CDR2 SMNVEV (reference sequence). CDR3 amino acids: CASRTGDGGYTF. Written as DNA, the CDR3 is TGTGCCAGCAGAACAGGGGATGGTGGCTACACCTTC.

The CDR3 is CASSSPWGGSREAFF. The CDR3 region has the DNA TGTGCCAGCAGCTCCCCCTGGGGCGGCTCCCGTGAAGCTTTCTTT. The chain combines TRBV7-9 with TRBJ1-1; the D gene is possibly TRBD1 (5 bases). The CDR3 sequence is 15 residues long. CDR1 is SEHNR and CDR2 is FQNEAQ in the germline V gene (reference sequence). V lost 4 bases and J lost 7, with 19 bases in between.

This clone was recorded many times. CDR3 sequence (DNA): TGTGCCAGCAGCCTAGGATCGGGCACTGAAGCTTTCTTT. Its protein product is CASSLGSGTEAFF. The chain carries TRBV6-5 and TRBJ1-1; D is ambiguous. Germline V gives CDR1 MNHEY, CDR2 SVGAGI. The V gene lost 6 bases and the J gene lost 4 bases, with 12 bases spanning the gap. This CDR3 region has 13 residues.

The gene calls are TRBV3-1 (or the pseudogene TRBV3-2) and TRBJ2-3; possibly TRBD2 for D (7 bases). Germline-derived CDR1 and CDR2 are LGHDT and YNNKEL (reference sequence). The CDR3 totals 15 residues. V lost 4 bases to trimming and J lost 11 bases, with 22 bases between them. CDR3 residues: CASSRSSGSGAQQYF. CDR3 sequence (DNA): TGTGCCAGCAGCCGCTCTAGCGGTTCAGGGGCCCAGCAGTATTTT.

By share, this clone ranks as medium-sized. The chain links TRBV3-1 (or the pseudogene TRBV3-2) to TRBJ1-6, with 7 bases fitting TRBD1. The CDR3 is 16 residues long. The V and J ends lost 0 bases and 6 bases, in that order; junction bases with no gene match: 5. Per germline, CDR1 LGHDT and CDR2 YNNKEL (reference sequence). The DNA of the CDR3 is TGTGCCAGCAGCCAAGATGGAGGGGACAGTAATTCACCCCTCCACTTT. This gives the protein CASSQDGGDSNSPLHF.

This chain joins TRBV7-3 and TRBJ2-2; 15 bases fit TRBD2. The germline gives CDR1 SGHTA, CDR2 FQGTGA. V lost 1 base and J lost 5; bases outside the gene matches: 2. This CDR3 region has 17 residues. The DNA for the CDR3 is TGTGCCAGCAGCTTAAAGGGACTAGCGGGGGGAACCGGGGAGCTGTTTTTT. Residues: CASSLKGLAGGTGELFF.

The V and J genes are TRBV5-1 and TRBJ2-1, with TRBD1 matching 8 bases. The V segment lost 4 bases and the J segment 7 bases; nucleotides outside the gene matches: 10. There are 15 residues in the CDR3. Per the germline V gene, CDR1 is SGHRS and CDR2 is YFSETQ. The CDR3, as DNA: TGCGCCAGCAGCCGAGGACAGGGCTATTGGAATGAGCAGTTCTTC. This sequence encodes CASSRGQGYWNEQFF.

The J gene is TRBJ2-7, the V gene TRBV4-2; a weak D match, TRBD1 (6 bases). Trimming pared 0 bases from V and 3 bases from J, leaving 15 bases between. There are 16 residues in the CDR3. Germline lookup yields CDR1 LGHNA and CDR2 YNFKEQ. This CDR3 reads CASSQEGRTDSYEQYF. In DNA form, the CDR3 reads TGTGCCAGCAGCCAAGAGGGTCGCACGGACAGCTACGAGCAGTACTTC.

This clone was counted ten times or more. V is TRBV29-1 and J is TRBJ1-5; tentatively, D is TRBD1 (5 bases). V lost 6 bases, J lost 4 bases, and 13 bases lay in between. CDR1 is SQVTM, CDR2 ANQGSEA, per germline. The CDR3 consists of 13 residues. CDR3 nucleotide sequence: TGCAGCGTCCAAGCGGGGGGAAATCAGCCCCAGCATTTT. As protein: CSVQAGGNQPQHF.

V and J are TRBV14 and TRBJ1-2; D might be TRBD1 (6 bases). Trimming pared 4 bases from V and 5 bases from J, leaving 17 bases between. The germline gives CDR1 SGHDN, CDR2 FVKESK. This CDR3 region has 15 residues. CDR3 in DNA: TGTGCCAGCAGCCCCCTCTTGACAGGATCGTATGGCTACACCTTC. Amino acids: CASSPLLTGSYGYTF.

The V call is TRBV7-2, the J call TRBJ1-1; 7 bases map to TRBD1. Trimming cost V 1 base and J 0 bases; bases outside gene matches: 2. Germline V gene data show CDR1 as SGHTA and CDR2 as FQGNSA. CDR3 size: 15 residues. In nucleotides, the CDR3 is TGTGCCAGCAGCTTAGGGACAGGCATGAACACTGAAGCTTTCTTT. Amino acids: CASSLGTGMNTEAFF.

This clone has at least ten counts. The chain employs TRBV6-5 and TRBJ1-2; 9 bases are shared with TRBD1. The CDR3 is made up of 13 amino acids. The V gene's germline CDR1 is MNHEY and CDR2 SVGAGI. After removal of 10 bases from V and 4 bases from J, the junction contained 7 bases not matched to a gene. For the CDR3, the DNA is TGTGCCACCAGGGACAGGGAGTCCTATGGCTACACCTTC. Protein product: CATRDRESYGYTF.

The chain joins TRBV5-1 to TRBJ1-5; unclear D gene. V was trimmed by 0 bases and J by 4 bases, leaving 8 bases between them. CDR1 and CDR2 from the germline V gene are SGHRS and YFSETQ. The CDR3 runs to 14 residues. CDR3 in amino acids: CASSLGLGNQPQHF. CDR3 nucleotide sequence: TGCGCCAGCAGCTTGGGACTCGGAAATCAGCCCCAGCATTTT.

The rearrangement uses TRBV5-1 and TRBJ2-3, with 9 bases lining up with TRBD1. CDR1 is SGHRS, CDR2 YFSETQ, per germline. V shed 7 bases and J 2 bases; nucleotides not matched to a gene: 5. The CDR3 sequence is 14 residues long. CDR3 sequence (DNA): TGCGCCAGCCGGACAGGGGATCTCACAGATACGCAGTATTTT. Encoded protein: CASRTGDLTDTQYF.